This T cell receptor beta chain was identified in a study of graft-versus-host responses after intestinal transplantation. Findings and caveats of the study: Graft-donor T cell macrochimerism coincided with high graft-versus-host to host-versus-graft clonal ratios in allografts.

Lamina propria and intraepithelial lymphocytes were released by processing graft tissue. Sequencing used immunoSEQ multiplex PCR; TCRdb keeps in-frame clones, though not all of them. The sample includes 15,000 to 20,000 clones, around 82% of them seen just once. In the case of this clone: What it binds is not known.

Trimming took off 3 bases at V and 4 bases at J, with 8 bases between the two ends. Germline CDR1 and CDR2: SEHNR and FQNEAQ (reference sequence). The CDR3 sequence is 13 residues long. This TCR derives from a human patient who received an intestinal transplant, so some T cells may come from the graft donor. Sample: ileum tissue, taken 17 days after transplant. The V and J genes are TRBV7-9 and TRBJ2-3; possible D gene TRBD1, 6 bases. The CDR3 spells CASSFRGPDTQYF. In DNA, the CDR3 is TGTGCCAGCAGCTTCAGGGGTCCAGATACGCAGTATTTT. The variable domain in full, with the rest retrieved from reference TRBV7-9 and TRBJ2-3, is DTGVSQNPRHKITKRGQNVTFRCDPISEHNRLYWYRQTLGQGPEFLTYFQNEAQLEKSRLLSDRFSAERPKGSFSTLEIQRTEQGDSAMYLCASSFRGPDTQYFGPGTRLTVL.